This TCR beta chain was sequenced for a study of technical replicates of blood from a few donors. Clones were sequenced by immunoSEQ multiplex PCR, and TCRdb holds only the in-frame ones, with some missing. The table shows over 70,000 clones, with approximately 94% occurring only once. Per the germline V gene, CDR1 is SGHRS and CDR2 is YFSETQ. V trimming: 3 bases; J trimming: 1 base; junction bases outside the gene matches: 10. This CDR3 region has 17 residues. This chain links TRBV5-1 with TRBJ1-1; TRBD1 matches at 9 bases. The specimen was T cells isolated from PBMCs. This clonotype originated in a human donor in good health. The CDR3 sequence: CASSSVPGQGPNTEAFF. CDR3 nucleotides: TGCGCCAGCAGCTCCGTCCCGGGACAGGGCCCGAACACTGAAGCTTTCTTT.